This record concerns one TCR beta chain sequence. This specimen comes from a study of blood T cells in healthy people across ages. Combining a sample-barcoded 5' primer with a J-beta primer mix, a second PCR ran for about 7 to 11 cycles. No fewer than 2.5 million CDR3-containing paired-end reads came from each sample. Each CDR3 protein gets one entry after TCRdb re-called the 5' RACE reads with MiXCR. The sample carries approximately 1,100,000 distinct CDR3 sequences, over 35% recorded once. With 0 bases clipped from V and 1 base from J, the junction kept 0 bases outside the gene matches. This CDR3 region has 16 residues. Germline CDR1 and CDR2: SGDLS and YYNGEE.

This rearrangement joins TRBV9 to TRBJ2-3, with TRBD2 matching 12 bases. The sample taken for sequencing was blood. The TCR originated in a woman in her fifties or sixties in good health. CDR3 bases: TGTGCCAGCAGCGTAGCTAGCGGGAGGGGCACAGATACGCAGTATTTT. Protein sequence: CASSVASGRGTDTQYF. Full variable domain (rest looked up from reference TRBV9 and TRBJ2-3): DSGVTQTPKHLITATGQRVTLRCSPRSGDLSVYWYQQSLDQGLQFLIQYYNGEERAKGNILERFSAQQFPDLHSELNLSSLELGDSALYFCASSVASGRGTDTQYFGPGTRLTVL.